This T cell receptor (beta chain) stems from a study of blood T cells in healthy people across ages. Through a sample-barcoded 5' primer and a J-beta primer mix, a second PCR was run for roughly 7 to 11 cycles. Each cDNA was tagged by a template-switch adaptor containing 12 random nucleotides. TCRdb re-derived calls from the 5' RACE reads in MiXCR, one entry per CDR3 protein. This table has 730,000 or so distinct CDR3 sequences, 40% to 45% appearing once. Germline assignment: CDR1 MNHEY and CDR2 SVGEGT. The trim removed 6 bases at V and 4 bases at J, leaving 9 bases unmatched. The CDR3 loop spans 14 amino acids.

The sequenced material came from blood. The gene calls are TRBV6-2 or TRBV6-3 and TRBJ2-7, with 7 bases that match TRBD1. The sequence came from a woman aged 55-69 years in good health. The CDR3 region is CASRIGQAIYEQYF. The CDR3 coding sequence is TGTGCCAGCAGGATCGGACAGGCCATATACGAGCAGTACTTC.